Detailed here is one T cell receptor beta chain. A single count supports this clone. What this receptor recognizes is not known. No clone much larger than this one lies a single base away; base qualities are absent. This sample was taken from a study of cytomegalovirus exposure and HLA in healthy donors (dated by TCRdb to the late 2010s). General notes on the study: An earlier analysis of roughly 610 of the donors reported 276 Gb of sequence data and roughly 120 million unique TCR beta sequences obtained from some 200 million T cells. An early release covering 550 to 700 HLA-typed donors comprised around 300 gigabases of sequencing data and about 90 million unique TCR sequences. The later analysis used no new phenotypic data to find candidate immune exposures, relying instead on TCR beta sequences and their occurrence across donors. A later genetic analysis used genome-wide SNP genotypes for about 65% of the 666 donors, treating that subset as a discovery cohort. Roughly five DR-DQ haplotypes were handled as single units for association and clustering because linkage in the cohort was strong. Alongside the repertoire data, information on donor age, sex, ethnicity and CMV serostatus was compiled. Using immunosequencing, the study profiled T cell repertoires from 640 or so subjects and related those repertoires to cytomegalovirus serostatus. HLA typing covered class I and class II loci at four-digit resolution. Every discovery cohort repertoire had been produced on one sequencing platform. In a later analysis, previously published TCR beta repertoires from more than 500 donors were re-analyzed and high-resolution HLA genotyping was added so that TCR occurrence patterns could be studied. Among roughly 400 genotyped donors of the cohort, an average of approximately 240,000 unique TCR beta nucleotide sequences was sequenced per donor, of which about 20% were non-productive. Among the roughly 390 genotyped donors, roughly 80% belonged to the genetic ancestry cluster associated with self-reported Caucasian donors. To predict cytomegalovirus infection status, the study brought together high-throughput TCR immunosequencing, statistical association of individual TCRs with disease status, and machine learning. The number of typed donors differed by locus: roughly 620-630 for A, B, C, DRB1 and DQB1; 500 to 550 for DQA1; around 580 for DPA1; and 450 to 480 for DPB1. To decide whether each TCR beta V gene segment behaved as functional or pseudogenic, an earlier analysis of several hundred of the donors relied on high-throughput TCR beta sequencing. A separate validation cohort of roughly 110 different subjects was used in addition to the 666-subject first cohort. The study was designed to test whether signatures of past pathogen exposure could be identified by cataloging public T cell receptors.

What the study reported, not specific to this receptor: The only immune exposure information available for the cohort was CMV serostatus. When HLA alleles, especially DR and DQ, strongly co-occurred, TCR associations were difficult to assign to individual alleles. In vitro tests confirmed that three of the cytomegalovirus-associated TCR beta chains recognize cytomegalovirus antigens. V-gene and J-gene trimming of TCR beta chains was associated with a missense DCLRE1C variant in a later genetic analysis, and the association was replicated in an independent cohort. Roughly uniform sequencing depth across donors was assumed in presence/absence analyses, although this assumption may not hold. A later analysis found that HLA-associated TCR beta chains were more clonally expanded and had lower generation probabilities than equally common non-associated chains. Only TCR beta chains were sequenced in this cohort, and the absence of alpha or paired-chain data limited detectable features. Several of the top co-occurrence clusters appeared to be linked to parvovirus B19, influenza, CMV and Epstein-Barr virus, according to a later analysis. In a later genetic analysis, fewer N-insertions in productive TCRs were reported among donors in an Asian-associated ancestry cluster than the roughly 700-donor mean. Because some donors lacked HLA typing at each locus, the association tests relied only on the typed subset. Linkage disequilibrium might explain the correlated functional status among segregating V segments, but an unknown experimental factor could not be ruled out. In a later analysis, 15,000 to 20,000 TCR beta sequences were associated with specific HLA alleles at a false discovery rate of 0.05. In a later analysis, TCR association rates were found to vary across HLA loci, with the most associated TCRs seen for DRB1 alleles and the fewest for HLA-C alleles. In both the original and validation cohorts, the classifier was reported to diagnose cytomegalovirus status with high specificity and sensitivity. Because counts were too low, about 18 rarely observed V segments, including chromosome 9 orphons, were excluded from the earlier analysis of under 650 of the donors. A further reported finding was that TCR beta sequences accurately predicted the HLA-A and HLA-B alleles for most subjects in the first cohort. In the study, around 150 TCR beta chains were listed as associated with cytomegalovirus. Most TCR sequences were seen in very few donors, while some public TCRs were found in many individuals. It was suggested by the authors that the approach could potentially be generalized to other disease states and immunological phenotypes. In a later analysis, most CMV-associated TCR beta chains were found to appear HLA-restricted, with HLA associations seemingly driven largely by CMV exposure. The sequencing pipeline was judged likely to have produced a cluster of highly shared sequence variants as a technical artifact. In an earlier analysis of over 550 of the donors, most TCR beta V segments were observed in productive rearrangements about 87% or about 30% of the time, broadly matching IMGT annotations.

In total, 666 healthy bone marrow donors made up the cohort. At the time of sampling, every cohort member was nominally healthy, though immune exposures that went unrecorded were likely present. The donor tested CMV seronegative, placing the donor among the 352 seronegative members of the cohort. A peripheral blood sample was provided by each donor, and peripheral blood mononuclear cells were used for TCR beta sequencing. The Qiagen DNeasy Blood Extraction Kit was used to extract genomic DNA from the blood cell samples. Library construction relied on the immunoSEQ multiplex PCR assay. For the multiplex PCR, a mixture combining 60 forward primers for TCR Vbeta segments and 13 reverse primers for TCR Jbeta segments was used. The CDR3 region of rearranged TCR beta genes was amplified from genomic DNA by a multiplex PCR assay. Amplified TCR beta libraries were sequenced as 87-base-pair reads on the Illumina HiSeq System. The study's own analysis went as follows. In a later analysis, approximately 74 million unique TCR beta chains were counted across the 690 or so repertoires, and about 9.9 million of these chains were shared by at least two donors. Raw reads were error-corrected and collapsed into unique sequences by a nearest-neighbor algorithm in which closely related sequences were merged to remove PCR and sequencing errors. V, D and J gene segments were assigned by aligning CDR3 sequences to IMGT reference sequences. Each retained sequence needed at least a six-nucleotide match to both a V gene segment and a J gene segment. Rearrangements were called productive when the CDR3 lacked stop codons and stayed in frame with V and J; all others were non-productive. CDR3 was defined by IMGT convention, running from the second conserved V-encoded cysteine to the conserved J-encoded phenylalanine. The earlier analysis of fewer than 750 of the donors excluded sequences that lacked an unambiguous match to a single V gene segment. In an earlier analysis of several hundred of the donors, V segments were called functional above 56.7% productive rearrangements and were called segregating when the between-donor standard deviation exceeded 5%. A statistical classification framework was built to diagnose cytomegalovirus status from the catalog of TCR beta chain sequences. A later analysis assigned V and J genes by comparing TCR nucleotide sequences with IMGT/GENE-DB human TR gene sequences. The TCRdist pipeline was used in a later analysis to assign CDR3 sequences and most-parsimonious VDJ recombination scenarios. In a later analysis, each TCR beta chain was defined by its CDR3 amino acid sequence together with its V-gene family, and reads lacking a unique V-gene family were excluded. A later analysis removed several hundred highly shared, low-generation-probability nucleotide sequences to deal with suspected cross-contamination and a sequencing artifact. A later analysis calculated a clonal expansion index for each public chain from normalized within-repertoire ranks of inferred template counts. Generation probabilities in a later analysis came from a VDJ recombination model fitted to out-of-frame rearrangements, and those results were checked against IGoR. In a later analysis, hypergeometric tests were used to score TCR-TCR, TCR-HLA and TCR-CMV co-occurrence, with a repertoire-size bias correction applied to TCR pairs. To estimate false discovery rates, a later analysis permuted the HLA or CMV assignments 20 times. In a later analysis, co-occurring TCRs were grouped using DBSCAN, and TCRdist sequence similarity was added for clustering within HLA-allele-positive subsets. Repertoires with fewer than 30,000 or more than 120,000 public chains, plus five repertoires with anomalous nucleotide sharing, were excluded from co-occurrence clustering. The table was pulled from immuneACCESS by TCRdb, which kept in-frame rearrangements only. Such tables lose some clones; where checked, under half of the loss comes from unresolved V genes, and the rest has no known cause. The V and J calls and clone size were taken over from that table, and D and trimming were inferred from the DNA. This sample gives under 200,000 clones in total; around 80% of them show up just once. The ten biggest clones cover around 0.46% of the sample.

Sequencing was carried out using PBMCs. The receptor's source is a woman in her forties or fifties in good health and CMV-seronegative.

The CDR3 amino acid sequence is: CASSLIAGGSTDTQYF. The sequenced DNA: TGTGCCAGCAGCCTTATTGCGGGGGGGAGCACAGATACGCAGTATTTT. The rearranged segments are TRBV13 and TRBJ2-3, with TRBD2 matching 9 junction bases. The CDR3 starts with the cysteine, ends with the phenylalanine, and has 16 residues. Left in the record is the CDR3 DNA by itself, 48 bases read in frame from the first base. Compared with germline, V lacks 5 bases and J lacks 0 bases; bases without a gene match: 6. Sequences PRHDT (CDR1) and FYEKMQ (CDR2) are obtained from the germline V gene (reference sequence). This CDR3, with the reference TRBV13 and TRBJ2-3 proteins standing in past its ends, gives the full variable domain AAGVIQSPRHLIKEKRETATLKCYPIPRHDTVYWYQQGPGQDPQFLISFYEKMQSDKGSIPDRFSAQQFSDYHSELNMSSLELGDSALYFCASSLIAGGSTDTQYFGPGTRLTVL.